One sample yielded the 28 T cell receptor beta chains listed below, sequenced in a study of T cell clusters in autoimmune cytopenias. TRB amplification used 250 ng of peripheral blood genomic DNA. One tube held mixed TRB-A and TRB-B primer pools for touch-down PCR. TCRdb reprocessed the multiplex PCR reads and reports one entry per CDR3 protein, with no DNA. This table holds nearly 7,500 distinct CDR3 sequences. Material for sequencing was peripheral blood. These receptors originate from a human donor with an autoimmune cytopenia or autoimmune hepatitis (not recorded which).

J is TRBJ2-1 and V is TRBV20-1; TCRdb names TRBD2, which stays unverified in the absence of DNA. There are 15 residues in the CDR3. CDR1 DFQATT and CDR2 SNEGSKA come from the germline V gene (reference sequence). CDR3 sequence reads: CSAEVGTSFTNEQFF.

This clonotype is called medium-sized based on its frequency. V gene TRBV18 combines with J gene TRBJ1-2. Germline CDR1 and CDR2: KGHSH and LQKENI. The CDR3 extends over 15 amino acids. CDR3 sequence: CASSPRRQLGFGYTF.

Measured by frequency, this clonotype is medium-sized. The rearrangement joins TRBV6-1 to TRBJ2-3; TCRdb returns TRBD1, unconfirmable since there is no DNA. CDR1 and CDR2 from the germline V gene are MNHNS and SASEGT. CDR3 length: 14 residues. This chain's CDR3 is CASRGTDRTDTQYF.

In terms of frequency, this clonotype is medium-sized (0.01 to 0.1%). This chain links TRBV15 with TRBJ2-3; the D call of TRBD1 rests on TCRdb alone, since no DNA is present to check it. The V gene's germline CDR1 is LNHNV and CDR2 YYDKDF (reference sequence). CDR3 length equals 14 residues. The CDR3 spells CATSSWQGQDTQYF.

Frequency places this clonotype as medium-sized (0.01 to 0.1%). CDR3 sequence reads: CASSFLYSGANVLTF. This chain links TRBV19 with TRBJ2-6; TCRdb calls TRBD1, which cannot be checked without DNA. CDR1 and CDR2 from the germline V gene are LNHDA and SQIVND (reference sequence). The CDR3 consists of 15 residues.

The CDR3 loop reads CASSPMRTSGGAETQYF. The V and J genes are TRBV4-3 and TRBJ2-5; TCRdb outputs TRBD2, but without DNA this stays unchecked. Germline V gives CDR1 LGHNA, CDR2 YSLEER. This CDR3 spans 17 amino acids.

The chain has TRBV20-1 and TRBJ1-2. This CDR3 has 11 amino acids. Germline V gene lookup returns CDR1 DFQATT and CDR2 SNEGSKA (reference sequence). CDR3 in amino acids: CSASRISGYTF.

V and J are TRBV6-2 or TRBV6-3 and TRBJ2-1; TCRdb returns TRBD2, unconfirmable since there is no DNA. The length of the CDR3 is 16 residues. The germline CDR1 and CDR2 sequences are MNHEY and SVGEGT. The CDR3 spells CASTSRAGGLYNEQFF.

This CDR3 reads CASSKGGRGGEIGTDTQYF. V usage is TRBV21-1 and J usage is TRBJ2-3; lacking DNA, the TRBD1 call made by TCRdb goes unchecked. TRBV21-1 is classified as a pseudogene. The CDR3 extends over 19 amino acids.

The J gene is TRBJ2-7, the V gene TRBV6-5; the TRBD2 assignment by TCRdb is unverifiable without DNA. The CDR3 is 16 residues long. Germline V CDR1 and CDR2: MNHEY, SVGAGI. This CDR3 reads CASSSQTGPPRYEQYF.

This clonotype counts as medium-sized by frequency. This chain uses TRBV7-2 with TRBJ2-3; TCRdb reports TRBD1, a call that lacks DNA to check it against. The CDR3 consists of 15 residues. The V gene's germline CDR1 is SGHTA and CDR2 FQGNSA. This CDR3 is CASSFSQGPTDTQYF.

This clonotype is medium-sized (0.01 to 0.1%) by frequency. This chain links TRBV27 with TRBJ2-7; TCRdb lists TRBD1, though no DNA is available to test this call. The CDR3 is 12 amino acids. Germline V gene data show CDR1 as MNHEY and CDR2 as SMNVEV (reference sequence). The CDR3 protein is CASSFPGHEQYF.

This clonotype is medium-sized by frequency. The chain combines TRBV6-1 with TRBJ2-3; TCRdb designates TRBD1, a call that cannot be tested without DNA. Germline V gives CDR1 MNHNS, CDR2 SASEGT. The CDR3 totals 14 residues. CDR3: CAGRQGLRTDTQYF.

This CDR3 reads CASSPDRVETQYF. The chain combines TRBV4-2 with TRBJ2-5; TCRdb lists TRBD1, though no DNA is available to test this call. Germline loops: CDR1 LGHNA, CDR2 YNFKEQ. There are 13 residues in the CDR3.

The rearrangement links TRBV6-2 or TRBV6-3 to TRBJ1-1; the TCRdb call, TRBD1, lacks DNA for checking. The germline gives CDR1 MNHEY, CDR2 SVGEGT. CDR3 length: 16 residues. This CDR3 reads CASSSRDRGRNTEAFF.

According to its frequency, this clonotype is medium-sized. This CDR3 is CASSLTAGTGELFF. The chain employs TRBV12-3 or TRBV12-4 and TRBJ2-2; TCRdb picks TRBD2, but there is no DNA to check that call. CDR3 length equals 14 residues.

The chain employs TRBV11-1 and TRBJ2-7; the TRBD1 assignment by TCRdb is unverifiable without DNA. Germline V lookup: CDR1 SGHAT, CDR2 FQDESV (reference sequence). CDR3 length: 13 amino acids. The CDR3 loop is CASTSFDSYEQYF.

The chain employs TRBV4-2 and TRBJ1-3; absent DNA, TCRdb's TRBD1 call cannot be checked. Per germline, CDR1 LGHNA and CDR2 YNFKEQ. The CDR3 is 15 residues long. This chain's CDR3 is CASSLSDRTGNTIYF.

The rearrangement uses TRBV28 and TRBJ2-1. Per the germline V gene, CDR1 is MDHEN and CDR2 is SYDVKM. The CDR3 has 11 residues. The CDR3 is CASKINGEQFF.

The chain couples TRBV30 to TRBJ2-6; TCRdb returns TRBD1, unconfirmable since there is no DNA. The CDR3 totals 17 residues. CDR1 is GTSNPN, CDR2 SVGIG, per germline (reference sequence). The CDR3 loop is CAWRGGRRASGANVLTF.

This chain's CDR3 is CSVEKLAGGTGELFF. V usage is TRBV29-1 and J usage is TRBJ2-2; there is no DNA to check the TCRdb D call of TRBD2. The germline CDR1 and CDR2 sequences are SQVTM and ANQGSEA. The CDR3 is made up of 15 amino acids.

CDR3 amino acids: CASSDRAGDHTDTQYF. The gene calls are TRBV10-1 and TRBJ2-3; without DNA, the TCRdb call of TRBD2 cannot be checked. The CDR3 sequence is 16 residues long. Germline V gene data show CDR1 as WNHNN and CDR2 as SYGVQD (reference sequence).

This clonotype is medium-sized by frequency. The chain combines TRBV30 with TRBJ2-7; TCRdb names TRBD1, which stays unverified in the absence of DNA. The V gene's germline CDR1 is GTSNPN and CDR2 SVGIG (reference sequence). The CDR3 has 14 amino acids. The CDR3 region is CAWSVWGGTYEQYF.

This clonotype is deemed medium-sized by its frequency. V gene TRBV18 combines with J gene TRBJ2-1; there is no DNA to check the TCRdb D call of TRBD1. The germline gives CDR1 KGHSH, CDR2 LQKENI. This CDR3 comprises 15 residues. The CDR3 here is CASSPDGMRGDEQFF.

This chain connects TRBV20-1 to TRBJ2-3; as DNA is missing, the TRBD1 call by TCRdb cannot be tested. Germline loops: CDR1 DFQATT, CDR2 SNEGSKA (reference sequence). This CDR3 has 15 residues. CDR3 sequence reads: CSAEHAGQGTDTQYF.

J is TRBJ2-5 and V is TRBV5-6. The germline V gene has CDR1 SGHDT and CDR2 YYEEEE. The CDR3 is 12 residues long. The CDR3 spells CASSLVLETQYF.

This sequence joins TRBV20-1 and TRBJ2-2; TCRdb returns TRBD2, unconfirmable since there is no DNA. There are 14 residues in the CDR3. Germline values: CDR1 DFQATT, CDR2 SNEGSKA (reference sequence). CDR3 sequence: CSARLAQDTGELFF.

The CDR3 loop reads CAISNEALAKNIQYF. The chain has TRBV10-3 and TRBJ2-4. This CDR3 is 15 amino acids long. The germline V gene encodes CDR1 ENHRY and CDR2 SYGVKD.